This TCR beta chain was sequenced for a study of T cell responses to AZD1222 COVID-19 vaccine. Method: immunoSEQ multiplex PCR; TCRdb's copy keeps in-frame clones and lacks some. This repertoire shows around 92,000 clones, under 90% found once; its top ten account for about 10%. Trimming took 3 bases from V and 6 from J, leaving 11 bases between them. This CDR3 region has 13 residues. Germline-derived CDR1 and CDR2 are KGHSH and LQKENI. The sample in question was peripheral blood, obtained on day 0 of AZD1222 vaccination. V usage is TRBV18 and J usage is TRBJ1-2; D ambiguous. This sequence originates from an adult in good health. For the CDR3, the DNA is TGTGCCAGCTCACCGGGAGGTAATCATGGCTACACCTTC. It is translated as CASSPGGNHGYTF.